These 6 T cell receptor beta chains originate from one sample sequenced in a study of CD8+CD57+ T cells in acquired aplastic anemia. All sequencing subjects had displayed CD8+CD57+ cell expansion on flow cytometry. TCR beta VDJ and CDR3 profiles were obtained from a genomic DNA template. TCRdb re-called the reads with MiXCR, one entry per CDR3 protein. The sample has 170,000 or so distinct CDR3 sequences, around 63% seen once. Sequencing used sorted CD4+, CD8+, or CD8+CD57+ T cells (not recorded which) from PBMCs. The receptors come from a human donor with aplastic anemia.

The chain combines TRBV7-7 with TRBJ2-5; 9 nucleotides line up with TRBD1. The CDR3 spans 13 residues. Germline CDR1 reads SSHAT; CDR2 reads FNYEAQ (reference sequence). Trimming removed 4 bases from V and 7 bases from J; junction bases left unmatched: 4. The CDR3 region is CASSYTDRGTQYF. The CDR3 bases are TGTGCCAGCAGCTACACGGACAGGGGGACCCAGTACTTC.

V gene TRBV15 combines with J gene TRBJ2-3; TRBD2 aligns across 9 bases. This CDR3 spans 16 amino acids. V lost 3 bases and J lost 1; bases outside the gene matches: 5. Germline CDR1 LNHNV, CDR2 YYDKDF (reference sequence). CDR3 residues: CATSRAPSGGTDTQYF. In DNA, the CDR3 is TGTGCCACCAGCAGGGCTCCTAGCGGGGGCACAGATACGCAGTATTTT.

This clonotype has just a few counts. The chain couples TRBV20-1 to TRBJ2-3, with 9 nucleotides matching TRBD1. The CDR3 contains 13 residues. The germline V gene has CDR1 DFQATT and CDR2 SNEGSKA (reference sequence). Unmatched junction bases numbered 4, after V lost 6 bases and J lost 3 bases. The DNA for the CDR3 is TGCAGTGCCTTAGACAGGGGGACAGATACGCAGTATTTT. Residues: CSALDRGTDTQYF.

The chain carries TRBV7-4 and TRBJ1-1; no clear D gene. CDR1 SGHVT and CDR2 SQSDAQ come from the germline V gene. V was cut by 4 bases and J by 7 bases, with 10 bases left in between. The length of the CDR3 is 12 residues. The CDR3 DNA reads TGTGCCAGCAGCTACAGCGCCTTTGAAGCTTTCTTT. Residues: CASSYSAFEAFF.

This rearrangement joins TRBV7-9 to TRBJ1-6; tentatively, D is TRBD1 (6 bases). Looked up from germline, CDR1 is SEHNR and CDR2 is FQNEAQ (reference sequence). There are 17 residues in the CDR3. The V end was cut by 6 bases, the J end by 6 bases, with 21 bases between. DNA of the CDR3: TGTGCCAGCAGTTTTTCGGGGGCAAGATCTATTAATTCACCCCTCCACTTT. This gives the protein CASSFSGARSINSPLHF. The full variable domain, in which reference TRBV7-9 and TRBJ1-6 provide the parts outside the CDR3, is DTGVSQNPRHKITKRGQNVTFRCDPISEHNRLYWYRQTLGQGPEFLTYFQNEAQLEKSRLLSDRFSAERPKGSFSTLEIQRTEQGDSAMYLCASSFSGARSINSPLHFGNGTRLTVT.

The chain links TRBV2 to TRBJ2-1, with TRBD1 as a possible D gene (6 bases). The V gene lost 3 bases and the J gene lost 10 bases, with 10 bases spanning the gap. The CDR3 is 12 amino acids. Germline V lookup: CDR1 SNHLY, CDR2 FYNNEI. Written as DNA, the CDR3 is TGTGCCAGCAGTGAGGGGGCGAGGGAGCAGTTCTTC. Its translation is CASSEGAREQFF.